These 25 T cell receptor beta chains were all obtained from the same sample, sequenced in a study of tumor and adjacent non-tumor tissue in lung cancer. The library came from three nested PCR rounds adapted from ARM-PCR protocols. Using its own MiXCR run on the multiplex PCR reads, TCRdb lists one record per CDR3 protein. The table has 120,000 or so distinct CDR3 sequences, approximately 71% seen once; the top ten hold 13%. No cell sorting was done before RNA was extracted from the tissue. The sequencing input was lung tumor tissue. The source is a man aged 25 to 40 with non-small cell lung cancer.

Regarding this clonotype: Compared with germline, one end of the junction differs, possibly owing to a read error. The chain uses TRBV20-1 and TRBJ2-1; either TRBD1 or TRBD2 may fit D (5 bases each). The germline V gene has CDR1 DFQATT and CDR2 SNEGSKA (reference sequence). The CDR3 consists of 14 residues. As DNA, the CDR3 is TGCAGTGTTAGATACGGGGCCTCTTACAATGAGCAGTTCTTC. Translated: CSVRYGASYNEQFF.

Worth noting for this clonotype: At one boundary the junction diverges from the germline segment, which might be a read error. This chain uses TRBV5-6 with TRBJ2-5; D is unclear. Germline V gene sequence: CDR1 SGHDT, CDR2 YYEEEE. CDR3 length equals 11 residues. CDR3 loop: CTSSSLETQYF. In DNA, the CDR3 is TGTACCAGCAGCTCGTTAGAGACCCAATACTTC. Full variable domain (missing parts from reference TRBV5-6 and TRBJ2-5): DAGVTQSPTHLIKTRGQQVTLRCSPKSGHDTVSWYQQALGQGPQFIFQYYEEEERQRGNFPDRFSGHQFPNYSSELNVNALLLGDSALYLCTSSSLETQYFGPGTRLLVL.

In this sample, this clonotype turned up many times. The CDR3 here is CASSPQVQETQYF. CDR3 nucleotide sequence: TGTGCCAGCAGCCCACAGGTCCAAGAGACCCAGTACTTC. The chain couples TRBV5-4 to TRBJ2-5, with a tentative D call TRBD1 (5 bases). There are 13 residues in the CDR3. Trimming left V 4 bases short and J 1 base short, with 8 bases between. Per germline, CDR1 SGHNT and CDR2 YYREEE (reference sequence). Based on the CDR3 plus reference TRBV5-4 and TRBJ2-5, the full variable domain is ETGVTQSPTHLIKTRGQQVTLRCSSQSGHNTVSWYQQALGQGPQFIFQYYREEENGRGNFPPRFSGLQFPNYSSELNVNALELDDSALYLCASSPQVQETQYFGPGTRLLVL.

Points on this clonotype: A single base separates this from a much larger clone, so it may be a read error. The CDR3 DNA reads as TGTGCCAGCAGTTACGTGCATAGTCAGCCCCAGCATTTT. This gives the protein CASSYVHSQPQHF. This chain uses TRBV6-2 or TRBV6-3 with TRBJ1-5, with D hard to call. The CDR3 is 13 amino acids. CDR1 is MNHEY and CDR2 is SVGEGT in the germline V gene. Trimming left V 2 bases short and J 6 bases short, with 8 bases between.

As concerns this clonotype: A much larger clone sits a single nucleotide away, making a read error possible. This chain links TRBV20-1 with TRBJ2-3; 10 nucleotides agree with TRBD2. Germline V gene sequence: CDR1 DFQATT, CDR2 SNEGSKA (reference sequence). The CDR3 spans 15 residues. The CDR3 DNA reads TGCAGTGCTAGAGTGGCAAGCGGGGGGGAAAATACGAAGTATTTT. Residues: CSARVASGGENTKYF.

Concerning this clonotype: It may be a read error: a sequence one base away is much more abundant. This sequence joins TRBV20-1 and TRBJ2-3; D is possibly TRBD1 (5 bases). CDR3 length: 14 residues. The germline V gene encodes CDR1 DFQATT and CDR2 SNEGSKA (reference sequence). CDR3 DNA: TGCAGTGCTAGAGATCCATCCAGGGCAGATACGCATTATTTT. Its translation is CSARDPSRADTHYF.

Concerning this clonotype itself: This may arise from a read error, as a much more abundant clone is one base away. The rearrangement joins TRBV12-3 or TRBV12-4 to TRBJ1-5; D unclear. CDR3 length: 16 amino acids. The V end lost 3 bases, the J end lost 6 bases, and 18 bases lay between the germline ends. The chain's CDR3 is CASSFAGRAGSQPQHF. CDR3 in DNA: TGTGCCAGCAGTTTCGCGGGTAGGGCCGGGAGTCAGCCCCAGCATTTT.

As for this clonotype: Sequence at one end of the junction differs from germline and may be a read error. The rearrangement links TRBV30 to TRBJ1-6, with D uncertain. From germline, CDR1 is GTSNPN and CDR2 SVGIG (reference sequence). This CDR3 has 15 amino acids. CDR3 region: CPWKLVAGVNSPLHF. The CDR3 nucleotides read TGTCCCTGGAAGCTTGTCGCTGGAGTAAATTCACCCCTCCACTTT.

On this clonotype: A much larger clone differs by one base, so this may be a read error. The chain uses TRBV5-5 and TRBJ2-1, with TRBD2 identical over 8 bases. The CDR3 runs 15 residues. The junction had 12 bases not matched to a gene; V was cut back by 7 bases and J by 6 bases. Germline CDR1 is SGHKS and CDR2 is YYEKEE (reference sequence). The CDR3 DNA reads TGTGCCAGCGGCAGACTAGCGCGGGGGTCCAATGAGCAGTTCTTC. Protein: CASGRLARGSNEQFF.

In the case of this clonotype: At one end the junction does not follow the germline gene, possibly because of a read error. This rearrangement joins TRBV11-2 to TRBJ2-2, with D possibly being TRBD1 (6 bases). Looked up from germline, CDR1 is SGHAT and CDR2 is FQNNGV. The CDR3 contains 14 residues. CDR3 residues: CANSSGTYTGELSF. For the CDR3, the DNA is TGTGCCAACAGCTCCGGGACATACACCGGGGAGCTGTCTTTT. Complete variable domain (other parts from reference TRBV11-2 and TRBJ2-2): EAGVAQSPRYKIIEKRQSVAFWCNPISGHATLYWYQQILGQGPKLLIQFQNNGVVDDSQLPKDRFSAERLKGVDSTLKIQPAKLEDSAVYLCANSSGTYTGELSFGEGSRLTVL.

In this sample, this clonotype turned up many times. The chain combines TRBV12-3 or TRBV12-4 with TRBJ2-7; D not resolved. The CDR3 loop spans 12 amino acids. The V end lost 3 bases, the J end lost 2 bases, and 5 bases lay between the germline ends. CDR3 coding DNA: TGTGCCAGCAGTTTGGGGACCTACGAGCAGTACTTC. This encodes CASSLGTYEQYF.

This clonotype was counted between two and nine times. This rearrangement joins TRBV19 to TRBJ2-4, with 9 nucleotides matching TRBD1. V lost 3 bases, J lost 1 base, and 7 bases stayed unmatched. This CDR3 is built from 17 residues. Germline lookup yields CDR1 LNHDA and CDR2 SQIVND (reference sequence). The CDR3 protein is CASSIRYRGLAKNIQYF. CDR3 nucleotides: TGTGCCAGTAGTATCAGGTACAGGGGGCTTGCCAAAAACATTCAGTACTTC.

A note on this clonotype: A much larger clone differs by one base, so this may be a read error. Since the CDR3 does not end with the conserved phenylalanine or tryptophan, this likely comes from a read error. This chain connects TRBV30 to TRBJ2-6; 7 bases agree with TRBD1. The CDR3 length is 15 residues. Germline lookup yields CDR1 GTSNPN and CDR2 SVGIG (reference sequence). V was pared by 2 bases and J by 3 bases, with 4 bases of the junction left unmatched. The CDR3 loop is CAWSRQGDGANVLTL. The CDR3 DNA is TGTGCCTGGAGTCGACAGGGCGATGGGGCCAACGTCCTGACTTTA.

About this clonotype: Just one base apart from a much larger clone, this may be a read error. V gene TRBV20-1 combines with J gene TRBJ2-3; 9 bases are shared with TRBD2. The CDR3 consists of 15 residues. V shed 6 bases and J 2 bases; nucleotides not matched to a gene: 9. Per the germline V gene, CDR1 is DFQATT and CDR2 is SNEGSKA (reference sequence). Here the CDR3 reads CSATRLAEHTDTQYF. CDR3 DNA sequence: TGCAGTGCGACAAGACTAGCGGAACACACAGATACGCAGTATTTT.

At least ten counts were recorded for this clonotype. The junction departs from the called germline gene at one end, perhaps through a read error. The CDR3 region has the DNA TGTGCCAGCAGGGAAGAACGCATCCTTATGGATGAGCAGTTCTTC. This codes for CASREERILMDEQFF. The chain uses TRBV6-1 and TRBJ2-1, with unresolved D. The CDR3 spans 15 residues. The germline gives CDR1 MNHNS, CDR2 SASEGT.

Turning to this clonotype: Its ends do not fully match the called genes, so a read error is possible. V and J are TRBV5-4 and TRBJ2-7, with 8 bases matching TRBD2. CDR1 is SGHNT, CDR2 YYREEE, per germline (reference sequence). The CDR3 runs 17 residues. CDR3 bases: TGTACCAGCAGCTTGGTCCCACTAGCGGCGACCCAAGGGGAGCAGTACTTC. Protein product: CTSSLVPLAATQGEQYF.

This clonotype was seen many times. As DNA, the CDR3 is TGTGCCAGCAGCTTAGGCGGACAGGGGGTCTATGGCTACACCTTC. This translates into CASSLGGQGVYGYTF. V and J are TRBV7-8 and TRBJ1-2; the match to TRBD1 covers 10 bases. Germline CDR1 and CDR2: SGHVS and FQNEAQ. The length of the CDR3 is 15 residues. The V segment lost 1 base and the J segment 4 bases; nucleotides outside the gene matches: 3.

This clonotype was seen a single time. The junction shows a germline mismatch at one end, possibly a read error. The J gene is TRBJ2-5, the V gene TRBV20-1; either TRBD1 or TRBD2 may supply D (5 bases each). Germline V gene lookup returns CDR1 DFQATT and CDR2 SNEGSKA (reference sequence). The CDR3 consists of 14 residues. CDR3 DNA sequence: TGCGGTGCTAGAGTGGGGCTAGCTGCCGAGACCCAATACTTC. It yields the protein CGARVGLAAETQYF.

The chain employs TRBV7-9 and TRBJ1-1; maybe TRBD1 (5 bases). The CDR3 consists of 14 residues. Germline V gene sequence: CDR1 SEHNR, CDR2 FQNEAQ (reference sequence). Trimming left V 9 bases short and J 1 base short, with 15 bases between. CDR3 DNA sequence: TGTGCCAGTCAGAACCGGGACTCGAACACTGAAGCTTTCTTT. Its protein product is CASQNRDSNTEAFF.

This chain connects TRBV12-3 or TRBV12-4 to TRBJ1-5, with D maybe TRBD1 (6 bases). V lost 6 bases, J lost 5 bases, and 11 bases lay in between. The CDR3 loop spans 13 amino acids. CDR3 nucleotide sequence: TGTGCCAGCAGAAGAAGGGGGGATCAGCCCCAGCATTTT. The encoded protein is CASRRRGDQPQHF.

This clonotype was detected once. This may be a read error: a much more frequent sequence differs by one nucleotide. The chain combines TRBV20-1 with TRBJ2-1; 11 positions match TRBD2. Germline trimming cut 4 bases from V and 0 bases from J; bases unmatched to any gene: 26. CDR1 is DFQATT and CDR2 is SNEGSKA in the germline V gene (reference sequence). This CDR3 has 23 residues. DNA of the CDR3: TGCAGTGCTACCTTGCACGTAGGGGCTAGCGGGAGGTGGAGCGGCCGCTCCTACAATGAGCAGTTCTTC. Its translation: CSATLHVGASGRWSGRSYNEQFF.

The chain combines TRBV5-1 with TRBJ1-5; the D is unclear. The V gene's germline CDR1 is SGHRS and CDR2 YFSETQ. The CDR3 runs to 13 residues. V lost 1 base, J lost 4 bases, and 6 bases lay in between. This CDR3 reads CASSLNSNQPQHF. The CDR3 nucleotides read TGCGCCAGCAGCTTGAATAGTAATCAGCCCCAGCATTTT.

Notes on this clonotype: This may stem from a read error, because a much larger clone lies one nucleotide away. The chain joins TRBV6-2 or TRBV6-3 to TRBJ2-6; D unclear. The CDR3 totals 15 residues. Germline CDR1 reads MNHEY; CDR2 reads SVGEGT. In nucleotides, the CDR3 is TGTGCCAGCAGCGACACCAGCTCTGGGGTCAACGTCCTGACTTTC. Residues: CASSDTSSGVNVLTF.

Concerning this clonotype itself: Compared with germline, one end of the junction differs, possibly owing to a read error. CDR3 coding DNA: TGTGCCAGCAGGAATAGCGGGAGATTGAGCACCGGGGAGCTATTTTTT. As protein: CASRNSGRLSTGELFF. The V call is TRBV11-2, the J call TRBJ2-2, with 9 bases aligning to TRBD2. CDR3 length: 16 amino acids. Germline assignment: CDR1 SGHAT and CDR2 FQNNGV.

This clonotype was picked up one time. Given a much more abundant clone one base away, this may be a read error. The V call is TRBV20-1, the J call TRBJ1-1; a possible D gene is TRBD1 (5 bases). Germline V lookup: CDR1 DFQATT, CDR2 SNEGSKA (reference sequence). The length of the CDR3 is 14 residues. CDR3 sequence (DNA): TGCAGTGCCCGCCGCCTAGGGTTGGACACTGAAGCTCTCTTT. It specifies CSARRLGLDTEALF.